A selection of T cell receptor beta chains follows, all from one sample in a study of regulatory T cells in long-lasting Graves disease. TCRdb re-called the multiplex PCR reads through MiXCR, storing one row per CDR3 protein. Of 400,000 to 500,000 distinct CDR3 sequences listed, approximately 22% were seen once; the top ten hold roughly an eighth. Here the sequenced sample was peripheral blood mononuclear cells (PBMCs), taken when the disease was refractory, from a patient treated with antithyroid drugs. The receptors shown here come from a female donor with Graves disease. Both conserved end residues are part of each CDR3. A D gene is named only where the DNA matches it firmly. The listing skips clone size in some rows; elsewhere it reads once, few, many or a size class.

J: TRBJ2-1
D: -
size: -
V: TRBV20-1
DNA: TGCAGTGCTAGAGCTGAGCGGAAATTGAATGAGCAGTTCTTC
CDR3: CSARAERKLNEQFF

J: TRBJ2-2
D: TRBD2
size: few
V: TRBV6-1
DNA: TGTGCCAGCAGTCTAAGGGGGACTAGCGGGAGGGCCGGGGAGCTGTTTTTT
CDR3: CASSLRGTSGRAGELFF

J: TRBJ2-5
D: TRBD2
size: many
V: TRBV11-1
DNA: TGTGCCAGCAGACAAGCCTCGGGGGGACGTGAGACCCAGTACTTC
CDR3: CASRQASGGRETQYF

J: TRBJ1-3
D: TRBD1
size: few
V: TRBV28
DNA: TGTGCCAGCAGTTTAGGCAGGGGGGCCGTTGGGGACACCATATATTTT
CDR3: CASSLGRGAVGDTIYF

J: TRBJ2-2
D: -
size: many
V: TRBV27
DNA: TGTGCCAGCAGTTTCAGGAACACCGGGGAGCTGTTTTTT
CDR3: CASSFRNTGELFF

J: TRBJ2-2
D: -
size: -
V: TRBV29-1
DNA: TGCAGTATCTCCGGGACCTACACCGGGGAGCTGTTTTTT
CDR3: CSISGTYTGELFF

J: TRBJ1-5
D: -
size: few
V: TRBV15
DNA: TGTGCCACCAGCAGAGAACGAAGTGGGCCCCAGCATTTT
CDR3: CATSRERSGPQHF

J: TRBJ1-1
D: -
size: many
V: TRBV12-3/TRBV12-4
DNA: TGTGCCAGCAGTGCGAGGCGGGGCGCGGGGGAGACTGAAGCTTTCTTT
CDR3: CASSARRGAGETEAFF

J: TRBJ2-2
D: -
size: -
V: TRBV27
DNA: TGTGCCAGCAGTTTCACGGGCGGGGGGGAGCTGTTTTTT
CDR3: CASSFTGGGELFF

J: TRBJ2-1
D: TRBD2
size: -
V: TRBV30
DNA: TGTGCCTGCGACCCACTAGCGGGAGGAGGGGTTGAGCAGTTCTTC
CDR3: CACDPLAGGGVEQFF

J: TRBJ2-7
D: -
size: few
V: TRBV29-1
DNA: TGCAGCGCCGCCTGGGGTAGTCGAGGGCTGGGCGAGCAGTACTTC
CDR3: CSAAWGSRGLGEQYF

J: TRBJ2-5
D: -
size: many
V: TRBV27
DNA: TGTGCCAGCAGCCGGGGGAGCAGGCTGAATCAAGAGACCCAGTACTTC
CDR3: CASSRGSRLNQETQYF

J: TRBJ2-5
D: -
size: few
V: TRBV20-1
DNA: TGCAGTGCTGGACTAACGGGAGACCACCAAGAGACCCAGTACTTC
CDR3: CSAGLTGDHQETQYF

J: TRBJ2-1
D: -
size: -
V: TRBV11-1
DNA: TGTGCCAGCAGCTTAGGAGGAAGCGCCTACAATGAGCAGTTCTTC
CDR3: CASSLGGSAYNEQFF

J: TRBJ1-4
D: -
size: -
V: TRBV20-1
DNA: TGCAGTGCTAGCCCCCGGACAAACGTAGAAAAACTGTTTTTT
CDR3: CSASPRTNVEKLFF

J: TRBJ2-5
D: TRBD2
size: many
V: TRBV20-1
DNA: TGCAGTGCTAGAAGCCCAGGGTCAAGCGGGAGGAAGGGAGAGACCCAGTACTTC
CDR3: CSARSPGSSGRKGETQYF

J: TRBJ2-1
D: -
size: many
V: TRBV28
DNA: TGTGCCAGCAGCACAGACAGGCCAAGCTCCTACAATGAGCAGTTCTTC
CDR3: CASSTDRPSSYNEQFF

J: TRBJ1-1
D: -
size: -
V: TRBV28
DNA: TGTGCCAGCTCCGGGGGGGGAGGGGTCCACACTGAAGCTTTCTTT
CDR3: CASSGGGGVHTEAFF

J: TRBJ2-3
D: -
size: -
V: TRBV6-1
DNA: TGTGCCAGCAGTCAAGGGGTAGATACGCAGTATTTT
CDR3: CASSQGVDTQYF

J: TRBJ2-5
D: TRBD2
size: many
V: TRBV11-1
DNA: TGTGCCAGCAGCCGGGGACTAGCGGGAGTTTCAGAGACCCAGTACTTC
CDR3: CASSRGLAGVSETQYF

J: TRBJ2-7
D: -
size: few
V: TRBV3-1
DNA: TGTGCCAGCAGCCTCCCAAACAGTGCCTACGAGCAGTACTTC
CDR3: CASSLPNSAYEQYF

J: TRBJ1-5
D: -
size: few
V: TRBV19
DNA: TGTGCCAGTAGAATCCCCGACAGGCGGCGACAGCCCCAGCATTTT
CDR3: CASRIPDRRRQPQHF

J: TRBJ2-1
D: -
size: -
V: TRBV12-3/TRBV12-4
DNA: TGTGCCAGCAGTTTTAGTGTAGTCTATGAGCAGTTCTTC
CDR3: CASSFSVVYEQFF

J: TRBJ2-1
D: TRBD2
size: once
V: TRBV28
DNA: TGTGCCAGCAGGTCGGCGGGACTAGCGTACGATGAGCAGTTCTTC
CDR3: CASRSAGLAYDEQFF

J: TRBJ1-6
D: -
size: many
V: TRBV2
DNA: TGTGCCAGCAGTGACTCGCGGAGGGAAATTTCACCCCTCCACTTT
CDR3: CASSDSRREISPLHF

J: TRBJ1-4
D: -
size: many
V: TRBV2
DNA: TGTGCCAGCGAATATACAAGTGCGAATGAAAAACTGTTTTTT
CDR3: CASEYTSANEKLFF

J: TRBJ2-7
D: TRBD2
size: once
V: TRBV20-1
DNA: TGCAGTGCTAGGAAGGGACTAGCGGGGGCCTACGAGCAGTACTTC
CDR3: CSARKGLAGAYEQYF

J: TRBJ2-2
D: -
size: few
V: TRBV18
DNA: TGTGCCAGCTCACCACCTACAGGGTACACCGGGGAGCTGTTTTTT
CDR3: CASSPPTGYTGELFF

J: TRBJ2-7
D: TRBD1
size: -
V: TRBV29-1
DNA: TGCAGCGTTGGAGGGACAGGGCCATACGAGCAGTACTTC
CDR3: CSVGGTGPYEQYF

J: TRBJ2-2
D: -
size: -
V: TRBV7-9
DNA: TGTGCCAGCAGCCTAGATGGTATTTCGGAGGAGCTGTTTTTT
CDR3: CASSLDGISEELFF

J: TRBJ2-5
D: TRBD2
size: -
V: TRBV2
DNA: TGTGCCAGCAGTCCACGACTAGCGGGAGTAGGGCGAGAGACCCAGTACTTC
CDR3: CASSPRLAGVGRETQYF

J: TRBJ2-1
D: TRBD2
size: -
V: TRBV28
DNA: TGTGCCAGCAGTTGGAGTAGCGGGAGTCATGAGCAGTTCTTC
CDR3: CASSWSSGSHEQFF

J: TRBJ2-3
D: -
size: few
V: TRBV6-2/TRBV6-3
DNA: TGTGCCAGCAGTTACTCCGGCGGGGGCAGGGCAGATACGCAGTATTTT
CDR3: CASSYSGGGRADTQYF

J: TRBJ2-2
D: -
size: many
V: TRBV2
DNA: TGTGCCAGCAGTGAAGAGAGTCAGGGGAAGCTGTTTTTT
CDR3: CASSEESQGKLFF

J: TRBJ2-1
D: TRBD2
size: -
V: TRBV11-2
DNA: TGTGCCAGCAGCCTACTAGCGGGAGGCTTGGAGGGTGAGCAGTTCTTC
CDR3: CASSLLAGGLEGEQFF

J: TRBJ2-7
D: -
size: many
V: TRBV7-2
DNA: TGTGCCAGCAGCTTACGGCAGGGAACCTACGAGCAGTACTTC
CDR3: CASSLRQGTYEQYF

J: TRBJ1-2
D: -
size: few
V: TRBV6-5
DNA: TGTGCCAGCAGTTCCGACGGCACGCGACGAGGCTACACCTTC
CDR3: CASSSDGTRRGYTF

J: TRBJ1-5
D: TRBD1
size: -
V: TRBV7-2
DNA: TGTGCCAGCAGCTTAGGGGGGACAGGGGGCAATCAGCCCCAGCATTTT
CDR3: CASSLGGTGGNQPQHF

J: TRBJ1-1
D: TRBD1
size: -
V: TRBV7-8
DNA: TGTGCCAGCAGCTTAGCACCAGGGGGGGATATAATGAACACTGAAGCTTTCTTT
CDR3: CASSLAPGGDIMNTEAFF

J: TRBJ2-7
D: TRBD1
size: many
V: TRBV11-1
DNA: TGTGCCAGCAGCTTCGGACAGGGTTTAGGCTACGAGCAGTACTTC
CDR3: CASSFGQGLGYEQYF

J: TRBJ2-4
D: TRBD2
size: -
V: TRBV20-1
DNA: TGCAGTGCTAGTGGGACTAGCGGGAGTGCCGACACCATTCAGTACTTC
CDR3: CSASGTSGSADTIQYF

J: TRBJ1-5
D: -
size: few
V: TRBV28
DNA: TGTGCCAGCAACCCCCGGGGAGGCAATCAGCCCCAGCATTTT
CDR3: CASNPRGGNQPQHF

J: TRBJ1-1
D: -
size: many
V: TRBV3-1
DNA: TGTGCCAGCAGCCAGGGGGACACTAACACTGAAGCTTTCTTT
CDR3: CASSQGDTNTEAFF

J: TRBJ1-5
D: -
size: many
V: TRBV28
DNA: TGTGCCAGCACCGCAGTGGGGAGATATAGCAATCAGCCCCAGCATTTT
CDR3: CASTAVGRYSNQPQHF

J: TRBJ2-2
D: -
size: many
V: TRBV2
DNA: TGTGCCAGCAAATTATCGAACACCGGGGAGCTGTTTTTT
CDR3: CASKLSNTGELFF

J: TRBJ2-2
D: TRBD1
size: few
V: TRBV10-1
DNA: TGCGCCAGCAGTGAGGGCACAATACCAGGACAGGGGGTAAAGCTGTTTTTT
CDR3: CASSEGTIPGQGVKLFF

J: TRBJ2-1
D: TRBD1
size: -
V: TRBV28
DNA: TGTGCCAGCAGACCGTCGACAGGGTGGTACAATGAGCAGTTCTTC
CDR3: CASRPSTGWYNEQFF

J: TRBJ1-1
D: -
size: many
V: TRBV6-9
DNA: TGTGCCAGCAGTTACAGGCGTTCTGAAGCTTTCTTT
CDR3: CASSYRRSEAFF

J: TRBJ1-5
D: -
size: many
V: TRBV27
DNA: TGTGCCAGCAGTTTACAGTTGGGGTCGCAGCCCCAGCATTTT
CDR3: CASSLQLGSQPQHF

J: TRBJ2-7
D: TRBD2
size: many
V: TRBV2
DNA: TGTGCCAGCATGGGGACTAGCGCCTACGAGCAGTACTTC
CDR3: CASMGTSAYEQYF

J: TRBJ2-5
D: TRBD2
size: many
V: TRBV30
DNA: TGTGCCTGGAGGACCCCTTCACTAGCGCGACAAGAGACCCAGTACTTC
CDR3: CAWRTPSLARQETQYF

J: TRBJ2-7
D: TRBD1
size: few
V: TRBV5-1
DNA: TGCGCCAGCAGCTGGGGGACAGTGGGCGAGCAGTACTTC
CDR3: CASSWGTVGEQYF

J: TRBJ2-2
D: -
size: -
V: TRBV19
DNA: TGTGCCAATAGTATCTTCACCGGGGAGCTGTTTTTT
CDR3: CANSIFTGELFF

J: TRBJ2-6
D: -
size: many
V: TRBV6-1
DNA: TGTGCCAGCAGTGAAGCGCAGTCTGGGGCCAACGTCCTGACTTTC
CDR3: CASSEAQSGANVLTF

J: TRBJ1-2
D: -
size: many
V: TRBV7-2
DNA: TGTGCCAGCAGCGAGACGGACTATGGCTACACCTTC
CDR3: CASSETDYGYTF

J: TRBJ2-3
D: -
size: -
V: TRBV11-2
DNA: TGTGCCAGCAGCTTAGATCTAGCGTACGGGGATACGCAGTATTTT
CDR3: CASSLDLAYGDTQYF

J: TRBJ2-5
D: -
size: many
V: TRBV3-1
DNA: TGTGCCAGCAGCCAAGAAGATGCCCCTAGACGGGAGACCCAGTACTTC
CDR3: CASSQEDAPRRETQYF

J: TRBJ2-1
D: TRBD2
size: many
V: TRBV2
DNA: TGTGCCAGCAGTGAAACTAGCGGGCTCTTGTTGGAAGTGGATGAGCAGTTCTTC
CDR3: CASSETSGLLLEVDEQFF